The rows below give T cell receptor beta chains drawn from one sample of a study of control samples from healthy donors and cancer patients. The data were produced by immunoSEQ multiplex PCR, yet TCRdb's version contains in-frame clones alone and is incomplete. The sample records more than 95,000 clones, around 87% being singletons. Sequenced sample: PBMCs. Receptor source: a woman aged 45-60 years with colorectal cancer. Each CDR3 is given with its conserved first and last residue. D genes are given only for firm matches. A clone size is listed for some rows: how often the clone was seen (once, few, many), or a class if it is expanded.

V gene	J gene	clone size	D gene	CDR3 DNA	CDR3 protein
TRBV7-9	TRBJ2-3	once	.	TGTGCCAGCAGCCTTTCCCTCCATGATACGCAGTATTTT	CASSLSLHDTQYF
TRBV7-8	TRBJ2-3	.	.	TGTGCCAGCAGCTTCGGTCGGTCTGACACAGATACGCAGTATTTT	CASSFGRSDTDTQYF
TRBV9	TRBJ2-2	.	TRBD1	TGTGCCAGCAGCGCCCGGGACAGCCGTGACACCGGGGAGCTGTTTTTT	CASSARDSRDTGELFF
TRBV30	TRBJ1-1	.	.	TGTGCCTGGAGTGACAGGAACACTGAAGCTTTCTTT	CAWSDRNTEAFF
TRBV2	TRBJ1-2	.	.	TGTGCCAGCAGTAAATCCATCTCAAGGGGAGATGGCTACACCTTC	CASSKSISRGDGYTF
TRBV6-4	TRBJ1-6	.	TRBD1	TGTGCCAGCCCAGGGGGCTCCCACTATAATTCACCCCTCCACTTT	CASPGGSHYNSPLHF
TRBV3-1/TRBV3-2	TRBJ1-6	.	TRBD1	TGTGCCAGCAGCCAAGTGGACAGGGACAATTCACCCCTCCACTTT	CASSQVDRDNSPLHF
TRBV6-5	TRBJ1-6	.	TRBD1	TGTGCCAGCACCCTCGGACAGGGGAGGTCACCCCTCCACTTT	CASTLGQGRSPLHF
TRBV5-1	TRBJ1-1	.	TRBD1	TGCGCCAGCACCGCGGGACAGGATCTCACTGAAGCTTTCTTT	CASTAGQDLTEAFF
TRBV10-3	TRBJ2-7	.	.	TGTGCCAGCGCCGGGAACGCGGCCTACGAGCAGTACTTC	CASAGNAAYEQYF
TRBV11-2	TRBJ1-3	.	.	TGTGCCAGCAGCTTCGACAGAGCTGAAAACACCATATATTTT	CASSFDRAENTIYF
TRBV4-1	TRBJ2-1	.	.	TGCGCCAGCAGCCAGATACAGTACTACAATGAGCAGTTCTTC	CASSQIQYYNEQFF
TRBV30	TRBJ2-4	.	.	TGTGCCTGGAGTGTAGGCCAGGGTAACATTCAGTACTTC	CAWSVGQGNIQYF
TRBV3-1/TRBV3-2	TRBJ1-1	.	TRBD1	TGTGCCAGCAGCCAAGGACAGGGGAACACTGAAGCTTTCTTT	CASSQGQGNTEAFF
TRBV5-4	TRBJ2-7	.	.	TGTGCCAGCAGCCCACCAGGGGTTCCGCCTTCCTACGAGCAGTACTTC	CASSPPGVPPSYEQYF
TRBV18	TRBJ2-5	.	.	TGTGCCAGCTCACCAGGTGTAGGGACTTCAAAGTGGGAGACCCAGTACTTC	CASSPGVGTSKWETQYF
TRBV5-8	TRBJ1-4	.	.	TGTGCCAGCAGCGACCTACAGGGATATAATGAAAAACTGTTTTTT	CASSDLQGYNEKLFF
TRBV15	TRBJ2-7	.	TRBD1	TGTGCCACTTCGGGACAGGGGACCTACGAGCAGTACTTC	CATSGQGTYEQYF
TRBV27	TRBJ1-1	.	TRBD1	TGTGCCAGCAACCCATCAGGGGGCCTCACTGAAGCTTTCTTT	CASNPSGGLTEAFF
TRBV3-1/TRBV3-2	TRBJ1-3	.	.	TGTGCCAGCAGCCAAGACCGAAACTCTGGAAACACCATATATTTT	CASSQDRNSGNTIYF
TRBV27	TRBJ2-5	.	TRBD2	TGTGCCAGCAAGCGGCGGGGGGCGCAAGAGACCCAGTACTTC	CASKRRGAQETQYF
TRBV7-8	TRBJ2-1	.	.	TGTGCCAGCAGCTTATACCCGGGGGTCAATGAGCAGTTCTTC	CASSLYPGVNEQFF
TRBV6-1	TRBJ1-4	.	TRBD1	TGTGCCAGCAGTGAAAGGGGGCGCGGGGAAAAACTGTTTTTT	CASSERGRGEKLFF
TRBV7-8	TRBJ1-2	.	TRBD1	TGTGCCAGCAGCCCGACAGGGGCCTATGGCTACACCTTC	CASSPTGAYGYTF
TRBV19	TRBJ2-6	.	TRBD1	TGTGCCAGCCCAACCGGGACAGTGACCTCTGGGGCCAACGTCCTGACTTTC	CASPTGTVTSGANVLTF
TRBV19	TRBJ1-1	.	.	TGTGCCAGTAGTATCGGTAGGGTGTTGACCACTGAAGCTTTCTTT	CASSIGRVLTTEAFF
TRBV7-6	TRBJ1-5	.	.	TGTGCCAGCAGCTTAGGTTTAAATCAGCCCCAGCATTTT	CASSLGLNQPQHF
TRBV11-2	TRBJ2-2	.	.	TGTGCCAGCAACAACGACCAAGTGGGTACCGGGGAGCTGTTTTTT	CASNNDQVGTGELFF
TRBV7-9	TRBJ2-3	.	.	TGTGCCAGCAGCTTACCCGGACAGCTTAGCACAGATACGCAGTATTTT	CASSLPGQLSTDTQYF
TRBV7-9	TRBJ2-7	.	TRBD2	TGTGCCAGCAGCTTCCCCGCGCGGGGGGAAGACGAGCAGTACTTC	CASSFPARGEDEQYF
TRBV6-5	TRBJ2-7	.	.	TGTGCCAGCAGTTACGGACAGTCCTACGAGCAGTACTTC	CASSYGQSYEQYF
TRBV6-5	TRBJ1-4	.	.	TGTGCCAGTTCCTCCCGAGGGGAACTGTTTTTT	CASSSRGELFF
TRBV29-1	TRBJ2-5	.	TRBD2	TGCAGTACTAGCGGGGTTCAAGAGACCCAGTACTTC	CSTSGVQETQYF
TRBV9	TRBJ2-5	.	TRBD2	TGTGCCAGCAGCGTAGGCAGCGGGGGAGAAGAGACCCAGTACTTC	CASSVGSGGEETQYF
TRBV9	TRBJ2-1	.	TRBD2	TGTGCCAGCAGCCCCGCCGGGGTGGCGGGGGGTGAGCAGTTCTTC	CASSPAGVAGGEQFF
TRBV28	TRBJ1-2	.	.	TGTGCCACCCTCACAGGACGGTACGTTGAAGGCTACACCTTC	CATLTGRYVEGYTF
TRBV5-8	TRBJ2-7	.	TRBD1	TGTGCCAGCAGCATCTCCGGGACAGGGGAGGCCTACGAGCAGTACTTC	CASSISGTGEAYEQYF
TRBV7-3	TRBJ2-1	.	TRBD2	TGTGCCAGCAGCCCTGGAAGCGGGAGCAAGGTTAAGTTCTTC	CASSPGSGSKVKFF
TRBV28	TRBJ2-2	.	TRBD1	TGTGCCAGCAGGGGGGACAGGGGACTCTCCAACACCGGGGAGCTGTTTTTT	CASRGDRGLSNTGELFF
TRBV6-1	TRBJ2-1	.	TRBD2	TGTGCCAGCAGTGAAGGGGGACTAGCGGGAGCCAATGAGCAGTTCTTC	CASSEGGLAGANEQFF
TRBV12-3/TRBV12-4	TRBJ2-1	.	TRBD2	TGTGCTATCCGGGCTAGCGGGGACGATGAGCAGTTCTTC	CAIRASGDDEQFF
TRBV19	TRBJ2-1	.	TRBD2	TGTGCCAGCTCCCGACCTGTAGCGGGAGAAGGCTACAATGAGCAGTTCTTC	CASSRPVAGEGYNEQFF
TRBV6-5	TRBJ1-6	.	.	TGTGCCAGCAGCCTAACTAATTCACCCCTCCACTTT	CASSLTNSPLHF
TRBV7-2	TRBJ1-1	.	.	TGTGCCAGCAGCTTTGGCAGGGGTGGAACTGAAGCTTTCTTT	CASSFGRGGTEAFF
TRBV6-6	TRBJ1-1	.	.	TGTGCCAGCAGCTTGCATCGGGGTTCGCCGAACACTGAAGCTTTCTTT	CASSLHRGSPNTEAFF
TRBV5-1	TRBJ2-5	.	.	TGCGCCAGCAGATTGGGGGTTGGGGAGACCCAGTACTTC	CASRLGVGETQYF
TRBV6-5	TRBJ1-1	few	TRBD1	TGTGCCAGCAGTAAGGGACAGGACACTGAAGCTTTCTTT	CASSKGQDTEAFF
TRBV7-6	TRBJ2-3	.	TRBD2	TGTGCCAGCAGCTTAGGGACTAGCGGACCCACAGATACGCAGTATTTT	CASSLGTSGPTDTQYF
TRBV7-3	TRBJ1-5	few	.	TGTGCCAGCAGCTTAAACCCGCAGGGGCCCCAGCATTTT	CASSLNPQGPQHF
TRBV27	TRBJ2-2	.	TRBD1	TGTGCCAGCAGTCGCGTTCGAGGGGGCCCAAACACCGGGGAGCTGTTTTTT	CASSRVRGGPNTGELFF
TRBV7-3	TRBJ2-1	.	TRBD2	TGTGCCAGCAGCAGAGGACTAGCGGGAGTCAGAGAGCAGTTCTTC	CASSRGLAGVREQFF
TRBV5-6	TRBJ2-5	.	.	TGTGCCAGCAGCTGGTGGGGGGACAGTCAAGAGACCCAGTACTTC	CASSWWGDSQETQYF
TRBV7-6	TRBJ2-5	once	TRBD1	TGTGCCAGCAGCCCACGGACAGGGGCGACCCAAGAGACCCAGTACTTC	CASSPRTGATQETQYF
TRBV19	TRBJ2-7	few	.	TGTGCCAGTAGTGTACAACCGGGACTTCACTACGAGCAGTACTTC	CASSVQPGLHYEQYF
TRBV25-1	TRBJ1-1	.	.	TGTGCCAGCAGTGGCCTTAGCGCCCGGACAAACATTCGGTCTGAAGCTTTCTTT	CASSGLSARTNIRSEAFF
TRBV12-3/TRBV12-4	TRBJ1-1	once	.	TGTGCCAGCAGTTTAATGAGGGACACTGAAGCTTTCTTT	CASSLMRDTEAFF
TRBV10-3	TRBJ2-1	.	.	TGTGCCATCAGTGAGGACGGAACCAGTGAGCAGTTCTTC	CAISEDGTSEQFF
TRBV19	TRBJ1-4	.	.	TGTGCCAGCCTGGACCCAGGGGAGTTTTATGAAAAACTGTTTTTT	CASLDPGEFYEKLFF
TRBV19	TRBJ1-2	.	.	TGTGCCAGTACCCTTTTGCTAACGGGAGCGCGAGGCTACACCTTC	CASTLLLTGARGYTF
TRBV29-1	TRBJ2-1	.	.	TGCAGCGCACATGGGGGGGCAGGGGGCTTTAACAATGAGCAGTTCTTC	CSAHGGAGGFNNEQFF